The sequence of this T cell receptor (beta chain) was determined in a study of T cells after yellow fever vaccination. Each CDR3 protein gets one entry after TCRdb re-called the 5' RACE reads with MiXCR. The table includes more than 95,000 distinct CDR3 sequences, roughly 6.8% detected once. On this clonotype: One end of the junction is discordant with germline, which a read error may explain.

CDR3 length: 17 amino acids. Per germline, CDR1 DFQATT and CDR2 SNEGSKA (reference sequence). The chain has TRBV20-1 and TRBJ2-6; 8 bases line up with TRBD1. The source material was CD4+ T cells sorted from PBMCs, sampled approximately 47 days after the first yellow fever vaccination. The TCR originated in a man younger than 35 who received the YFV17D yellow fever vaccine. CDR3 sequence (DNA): TGCTGTGCTAGGCGAGCAGGGGGCTCCTCTGGGGCCAACGTCCTGACTTTC. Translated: CCARRAGGSSGANVLTF.